What follows is one TCR beta chain and its context. One junction end disagrees with the germline gene, perhaps due to a read error. Other DNA sequences in this sample translate to the same CDR3. This record belongs to a study of blood T cell repertoires in COVID-19. Overall study context: The analysed material was cDNA or gDNA that came from T cells, B-cell-depleted T cells, or PBMCs.

Germline V gives CDR1 SGHAT, CDR2 FQNNGV. The CDR3 runs to 15 residues. Per the authors' pipeline: Nucleated cell number was recorded as an estimate derived from reference gene primer amplification. Libraries were prepared by immunoSEQ multiplex PCR; TCRdb keeps only in-frame clonotypes and omits some of them. The V and J calls and the clone size are those of that table, but D and trimming were determined from the DNA. The top ten clones hold 1.4% of a sample with some 200,000 clones, around 84% of them seen once. The rearrangement uses TRBV11-2 and TRBJ2-1; TRBD2 matches 10 bases. The sample taken for sequencing was peripheral blood. This TCR derives from a woman aged 40 to 50 who had recovered from COVID-19. The CDR3 sequence: CASRLAGGLYNEQFF. Written as DNA, the CDR3 is TGTGCCAGCAGGTTAGCGGGGGGCCTTTACAATGAGCAGTTCTTC.